This is a list of T cell receptor beta chains from one sample in a study of T-cell memory formation after mild COVID-19. TCRdb independently ran MiXCR on the 5' RACE reads; one entry per CDR3 protein. The sample has hundreds of thousands of distinct CDR3 sequences, about a fifth seen once; the top ten hold under 15%. Sequencing was done on a sample of PBMCs or a T cell subset sorted from them (not recorded which). Every receptor here comes from an adult woman who had mild COVID-19 (a few samples of this study predate the infection). Cell type and time point are not known. The CDR3 runs from the conserved cysteine through the conserved F or W. D genes are given only for firm matches. Clone size is shown for a subset of rows, as once, few, many or a class of expanded clone.

D gene,J gene,clone size,V gene,CDR3 protein,CDR3 DNA
.,TRBJ1-2,few,TRBV7-9,CASGGITLNYGYTF,TGTGCCAGCGGCGGAATTACACTAAACTATGGCTACACCTTC
.,TRBJ1-6,few,TRBV15,CATSRVHNSPLHF,TGTGCCACCAGCAGAGTGCATAATTCACCCCTCCACTTT
.,TRBJ2-7,.,TRBV21-1,CASSRRSSLFNEQYF,TGTGCCAGCAGCAGGAGGTCTAGCTTGTTCAACGAGCAGTACTTC
TRBD1,TRBJ1-2,few,TRBV29-1,CSAGTGEYGYTF,TGCAGCGCTGGGACAGGGGAATATGGCTACACCTTC
.,TRBJ1-1,few,TRBV14,CASSQGGWNTEAFF,TGTGCCAGCAGCCAAGGCGGCTGGAACACTGAAGCTTTCTTT
.,TRBJ2-5,.,TRBV6-5,CASSSSWGAATQYF,TGTGCCAGCAGTTCCTCATGGGGGGCCGCGACCCAGTACTTC
.,TRBJ1-2,.,TRBV5-5,CASRPGYSYGYTF,TGTGCCAGCAGGCCTGGGTATAGCTATGGCTACACCTTC
.,TRBJ2-7,.,TRBV7-9,CASSLGMRYEQYF,TGTGCCAGCAGCTTAGGGATGAGGTACGAGCAGTACTTC
TRBD1,TRBJ2-1,.,TRBV6-5,CASSQGARNEQFF,TGTGCCAGCAGCCAGGGGGCCAGGAATGAGCAGTTCTTC
.,TRBJ1-1,few,TRBV20-1,CSGLRGAIMNTEAFF,TGCAGTGGATTGCGCGGGGCCATCATGAACACTGAAGCTTTCTTT